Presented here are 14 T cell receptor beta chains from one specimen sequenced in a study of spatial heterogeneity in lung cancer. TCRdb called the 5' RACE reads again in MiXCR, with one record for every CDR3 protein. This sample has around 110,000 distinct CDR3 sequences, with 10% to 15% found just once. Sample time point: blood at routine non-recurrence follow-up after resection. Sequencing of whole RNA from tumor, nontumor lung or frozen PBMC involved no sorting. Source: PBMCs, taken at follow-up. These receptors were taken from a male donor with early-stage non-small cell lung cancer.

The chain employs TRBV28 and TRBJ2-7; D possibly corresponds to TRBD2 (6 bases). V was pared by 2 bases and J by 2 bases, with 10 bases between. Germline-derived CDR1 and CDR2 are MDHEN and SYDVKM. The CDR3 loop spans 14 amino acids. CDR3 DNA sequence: TGTGCCAGCAGTTTAGGGAGGCGGGCCTACGAGCAGTACTTC. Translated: CASSLGRRAYEQYF.

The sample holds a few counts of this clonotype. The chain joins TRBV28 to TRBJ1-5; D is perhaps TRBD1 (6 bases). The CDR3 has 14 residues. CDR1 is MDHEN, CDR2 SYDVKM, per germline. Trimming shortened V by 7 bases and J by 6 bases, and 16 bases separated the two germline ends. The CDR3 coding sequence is TGTGCCAGCACCTTCAACAGGGCCCGTCAGCCCCAGCATTTT. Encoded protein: CASTFNRARQPQHF.

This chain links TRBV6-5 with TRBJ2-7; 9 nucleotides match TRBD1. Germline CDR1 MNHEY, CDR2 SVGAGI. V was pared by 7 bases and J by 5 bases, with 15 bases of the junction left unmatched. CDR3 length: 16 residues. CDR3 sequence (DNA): TGTGCCAGCACCACTACCACCGGGACAGGGTCCAACGAGCAGTACTTC. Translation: CASTTTTGTGSNEQYF.

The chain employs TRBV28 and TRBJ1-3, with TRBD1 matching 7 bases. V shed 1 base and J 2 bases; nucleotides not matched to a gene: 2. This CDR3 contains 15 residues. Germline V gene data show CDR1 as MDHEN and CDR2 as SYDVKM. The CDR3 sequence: CASSLSTGTGNTIYF. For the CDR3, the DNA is TGTGCCAGCAGTTTATCGACAGGGACTGGAAACACCATATATTTT.

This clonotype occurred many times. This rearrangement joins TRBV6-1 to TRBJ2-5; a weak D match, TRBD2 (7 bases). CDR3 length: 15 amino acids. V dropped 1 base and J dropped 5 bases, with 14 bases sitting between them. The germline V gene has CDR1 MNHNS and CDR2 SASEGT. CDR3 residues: CASSEGTGGGETQYF. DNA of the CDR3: TGTGCCAGCAGTGAAGGAACGGGGGGCGGGGAGACCCAGTACTTC.

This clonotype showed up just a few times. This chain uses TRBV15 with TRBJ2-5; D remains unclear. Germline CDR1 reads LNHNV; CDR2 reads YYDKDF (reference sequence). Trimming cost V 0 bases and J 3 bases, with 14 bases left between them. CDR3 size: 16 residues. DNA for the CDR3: TGTGCCACCAGCAGAGATCGGGTAGGCAAAGAAGAGACCCAGTACTTC. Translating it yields CATSRDRVGKEETQYF.

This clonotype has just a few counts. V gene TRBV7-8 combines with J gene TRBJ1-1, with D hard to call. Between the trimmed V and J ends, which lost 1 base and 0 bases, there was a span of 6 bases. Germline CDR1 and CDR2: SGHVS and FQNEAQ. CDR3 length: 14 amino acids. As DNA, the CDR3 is TGTGCCAGCAGCTTAGACGGATTGAACACTGAAGCTTTCTTT. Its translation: CASSLDGLNTEAFF.

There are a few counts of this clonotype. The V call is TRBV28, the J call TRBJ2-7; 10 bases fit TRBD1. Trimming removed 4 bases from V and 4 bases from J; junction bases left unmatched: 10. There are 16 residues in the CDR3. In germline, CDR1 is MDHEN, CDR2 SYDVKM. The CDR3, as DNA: TGTGCCAGCAGTTCTCTGCGGACAGGGGGGGTATACGAGCAGTACTTC. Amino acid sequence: CASSSLRTGGVYEQYF. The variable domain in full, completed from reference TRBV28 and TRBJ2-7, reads DVKVTQSSRYLVKRTGEKVFLECVQDMDHENMFWYRQDPGLGLRLIYFSYDVKMKEKGDIPEGYSVSREKKERFSLILESASTNQTSMYLCASSSLRTGGVYEQYFGPGTRLTVT.

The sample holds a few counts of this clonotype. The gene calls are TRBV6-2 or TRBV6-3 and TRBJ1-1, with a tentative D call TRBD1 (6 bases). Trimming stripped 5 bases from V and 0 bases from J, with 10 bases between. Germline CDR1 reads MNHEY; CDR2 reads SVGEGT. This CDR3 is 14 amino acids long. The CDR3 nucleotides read TGTGCCAGCAGTGGGACACTTATGAACACTGAAGCTTTCTTT. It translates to CASSGTLMNTEAFF.

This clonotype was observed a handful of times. CDR3 residues: CASSLGTGLNTGELFF. The CDR3 coding sequence is TGTGCCAGCAGCCTAGGGACAGGCCTTAACACCGGGGAGCTGTTTTTT. This chain connects TRBV28 to TRBJ2-2; TRBD1 agrees at 8 bases. V lost 6 bases to trimming and J lost 2 bases; unmatched junction nucleotides: 8. Germline CDR1 and CDR2: MDHEN and SYDVKM. The CDR3 is 16 residues long.

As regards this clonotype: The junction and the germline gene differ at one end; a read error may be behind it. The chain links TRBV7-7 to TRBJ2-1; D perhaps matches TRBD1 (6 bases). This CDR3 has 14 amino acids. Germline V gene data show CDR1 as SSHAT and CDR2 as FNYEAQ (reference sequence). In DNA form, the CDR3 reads TGTGCTAGCAGCTTAGGGCAGGGGATCAATGAGCAGTTCTTC. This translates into CASSLGQGINEQFF.

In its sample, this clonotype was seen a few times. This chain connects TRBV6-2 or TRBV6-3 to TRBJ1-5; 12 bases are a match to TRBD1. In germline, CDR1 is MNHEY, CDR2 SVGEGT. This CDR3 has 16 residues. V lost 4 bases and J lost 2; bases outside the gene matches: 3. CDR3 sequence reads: CASSWGQGARNQPQHF. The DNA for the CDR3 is TGTGCCAGCAGTTGGGGACAGGGGGCCCGCAATCAGCCCCAGCATTTT.

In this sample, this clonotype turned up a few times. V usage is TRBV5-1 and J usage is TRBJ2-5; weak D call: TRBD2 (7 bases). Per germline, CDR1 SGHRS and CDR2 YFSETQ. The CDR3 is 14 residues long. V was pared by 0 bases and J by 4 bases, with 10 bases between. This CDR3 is CASSLARGAETQYF. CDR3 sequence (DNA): TGCGCCAGCAGCTTGGCCCGGGGGGCAGAGACCCAGTACTTC.

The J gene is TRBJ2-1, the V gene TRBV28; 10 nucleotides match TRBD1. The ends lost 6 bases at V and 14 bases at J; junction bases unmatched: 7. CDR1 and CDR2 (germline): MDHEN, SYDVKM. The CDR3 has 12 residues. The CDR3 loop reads CASSLPGQGKFF. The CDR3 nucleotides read TGTGCCAGCAGCTTACCGGGACAGGGGAAGTTCTTC.